A selection of T cell receptor beta chains follows, all from one sample in a study of blood T cell repertoires in COVID-19. Assay: immunoSEQ multiplex PCR; the TCRdb copy retains only in-frame clones and omits some. The data contain roughly 150,000 clones, 86% of them singletons. The sample taken for sequencing was PBMCs or T cells enriched from blood (not recorded which). These receptor sequences come from a man aged 45-65 years who had recovered from COVID-19. Each CDR3 is given with its conserved first and last residue. D genes are given only for firm matches. Not all rows give a size; the values are once, few, many and, for expanded clones, a class.

few,TRBV2,TRBD1,TRBJ2-4,TGTGCCAGCAGCGACTTGGGACAGCTAGCCAAAAACATTCAGTACTTC,CASSDLGQLAKNIQYF
NA,TRBV24-1,TRBD2,TRBJ2-3,TGTGCCACCAGTGATTCTGGAGCGGGGGCGGTGGATACGCAGTATTTT,CATSDSGAGAVDTQYF
NA,TRBV7-8,NA,TRBJ2-3,TGTGCCAGCAGCTTAGTGGACTATTCCTTCACAGATACGCAGTATTTT,CASSLVDYSFTDTQYF
NA,TRBV10-3,TRBD1,TRBJ1-1,TGTGCCATCAGTGATTTGGGACAGGCGGGGACTGAAGCTTTCTTT,CAISDLGQAGTEAFF
NA,TRBV6-5,NA,TRBJ1-6,TGTGCCAGCACCCCTGGCAGGGTGGGCAATTCACCCCTCCACTTT,CASTPGRVGNSPLHF
NA,TRBV28,TRBD2,TRBJ2-2,TGTGCCAGCAGTTTATACTGGGGGGGCACCGGGGAGCTGTTTTTT,CASSLYWGGTGELFF
NA,TRBV15,TRBD2,TRBJ2-3,TGTGCCACCAGCAGAGATTGGGCTAGCGGGAGTCGCGATACGCAGTATTTT,CATSRDWASGSRDTQYF
NA,TRBV4-3,TRBD1,TRBJ2-3,TGCGCCAGCAGCCAAGAAGTGGTGACAGGGAGACAGGTAGATACGCAGTATTTT,CASSQEVVTGRQVDTQYF
NA,TRBV19,TRBD1,TRBJ1-1,TGTGCCAGCCGCCCAGGGGACAGGAACACTGAAGCTTTCTTT,CASRPGDRNTEAFF
few,TRBV7-8,NA,TRBJ1-2,TGTGCCAGCAGCTCTTTTAGCGGGCGCGGCTATGGCTACACCTTC,CASSSFSGRGYGYTF
NA,TRBV7-8,TRBD1,TRBJ1-1,TGTGCCAGCAGCTTGGGACAGGGGCCCGGAGCTTTCTTT,CASSLGQGPGAFF
NA,TRBV6-1,NA,TRBJ1-2,TGTGCCAGCAGTGAAGCGCTTAGTGGAGGGTTTGGCTACACCTTC,CASSEALSGGFGYTF
NA,TRBV4-2,TRBD2,TRBJ2-3,TGTGCCAGCAGCCAAGGAGGACTAGCGGTGGGGGTGGATACGCAGTATTTT,CASSQGGLAVGVDTQYF
NA,TRBV5-4,NA,TRBJ2-1,TGTGCCAGCACCCCGGAGAGGATGGGTGAGCAGTTCTTC,CASTPERMGEQFF
NA,TRBV9,TRBD1,TRBJ1-2,TGTGCCAGCAATCTTGGACAGGGGGCGACGGGGGCTTATGGCTACACCTTC,CASNLGQGATGAYGYTF